Given below is one TCR beta chain in context. Its target is unknown. The sample comes from a study of OX40 agonist ivuxolimab in advanced cancers. Study outcomes and limitations: More expanded clones were found, on average, in CD8+ than in CD4+ T cells.

Trimming shortened V by 3 bases and J by 0 bases, and 16 bases separated the two germline ends. Looked up from germline, CDR1 is SGDLS and CDR2 is YYNGEE. The CDR3 has 17 amino acids. The repertoire was sequenced with immunoSEQ multiplex PCR; TCRdb's copy has only in-frame clones and lacks some. The table has approximately 68,000 clones, roughly 80% seen once. Sampled blood was obtained at baseline, cycle 4 day 1, and cycle 7 day 1. The sequencing here drew on CD4+ or CD8+ T cells sorted from blood, taken in a trial of the OX40 agonist ivuxolimab. This sequence originates from an adult with an advanced solid tumor such as melanoma, head and neck, liver or kidney cancer. This chain connects TRBV9 to TRBJ1-3; a weak D match, TRBD1 (5 bases). CDR3 bases: TGTGCCAGCAGCGCTAGCGGGACTCTCAGCTCTGGAAACACCATATATTTT. This encodes CASSASGTLSSGNTIYF.